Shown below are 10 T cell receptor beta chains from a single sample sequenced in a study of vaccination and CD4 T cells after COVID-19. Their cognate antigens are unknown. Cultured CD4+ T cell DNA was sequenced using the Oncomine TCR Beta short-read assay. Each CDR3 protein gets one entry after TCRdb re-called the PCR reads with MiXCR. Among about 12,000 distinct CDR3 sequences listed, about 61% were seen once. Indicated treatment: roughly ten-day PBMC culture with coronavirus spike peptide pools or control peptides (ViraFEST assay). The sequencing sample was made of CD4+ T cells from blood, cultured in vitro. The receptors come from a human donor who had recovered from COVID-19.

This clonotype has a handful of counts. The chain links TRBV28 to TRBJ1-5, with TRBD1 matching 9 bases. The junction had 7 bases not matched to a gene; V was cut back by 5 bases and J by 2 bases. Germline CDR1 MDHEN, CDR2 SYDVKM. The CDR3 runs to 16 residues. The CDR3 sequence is CASSPFRTGGNQPQHF. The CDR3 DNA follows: TGTGCCAGCAGTCCCTTTAGGACAGGGGGCAATCAGCCCCAGCATTTT.

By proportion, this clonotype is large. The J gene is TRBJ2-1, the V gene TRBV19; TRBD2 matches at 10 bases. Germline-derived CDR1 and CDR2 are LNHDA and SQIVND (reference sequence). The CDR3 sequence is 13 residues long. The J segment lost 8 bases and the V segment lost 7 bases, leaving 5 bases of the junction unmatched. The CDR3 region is CASMPSGGYEQFF. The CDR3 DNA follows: TGTGCCAGTATGCCTAGCGGGGGCTATGAGCAGTTCTTC.

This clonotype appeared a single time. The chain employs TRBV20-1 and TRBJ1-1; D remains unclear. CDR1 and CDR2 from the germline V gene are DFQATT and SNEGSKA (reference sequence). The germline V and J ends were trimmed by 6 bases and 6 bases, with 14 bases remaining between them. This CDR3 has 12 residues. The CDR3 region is CSAPNIGAEAFF. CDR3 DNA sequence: TGCAGTGCCCCAAATATCGGTGCTGAAGCTTTCTTT.

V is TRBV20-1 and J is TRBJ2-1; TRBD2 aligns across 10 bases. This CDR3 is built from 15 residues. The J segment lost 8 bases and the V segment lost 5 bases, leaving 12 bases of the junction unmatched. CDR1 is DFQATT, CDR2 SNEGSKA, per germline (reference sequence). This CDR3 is CSALSLAGDGYEQFF. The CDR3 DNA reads TGCAGTGCTCTCTCTCTAGCGGGAGATGGGTATGAGCAGTTCTTC.

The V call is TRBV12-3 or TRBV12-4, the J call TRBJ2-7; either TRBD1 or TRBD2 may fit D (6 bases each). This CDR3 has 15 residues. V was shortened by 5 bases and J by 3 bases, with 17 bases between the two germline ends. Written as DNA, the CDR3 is TGTGCCAGCAGTGGGGGGCCTTCAGGAGTCTACGAGCAGTACTTC. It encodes CASSGGPSGVYEQYF.

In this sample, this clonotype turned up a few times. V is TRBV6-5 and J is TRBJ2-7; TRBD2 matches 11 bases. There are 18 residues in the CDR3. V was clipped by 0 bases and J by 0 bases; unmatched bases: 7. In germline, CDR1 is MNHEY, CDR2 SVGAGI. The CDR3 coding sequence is TGTGCCAGCAGTTACTCGAGTGGGCTAGCGGGAGGCTCCTACGAGCAGTACTTC. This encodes CASSYSSGLAGGSYEQYF.

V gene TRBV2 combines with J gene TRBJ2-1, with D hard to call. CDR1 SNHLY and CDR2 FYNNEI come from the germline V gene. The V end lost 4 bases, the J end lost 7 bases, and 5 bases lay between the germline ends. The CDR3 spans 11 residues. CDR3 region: CASSVVNEQFF. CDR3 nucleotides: TGTGCCAGCAGTGTCGTTAATGAGCAGTTCTTC. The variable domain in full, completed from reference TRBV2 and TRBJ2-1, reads EPEVTQTPSHQVTQMGQEVILRCVPISNHLYFYWYRQILGQKVEFLVSFYNNEISEKSEIFDDQFSVERPDGSNFTLKIRSTKLEDSAMYFCASSVVNEQFFGPGTRLTVL.

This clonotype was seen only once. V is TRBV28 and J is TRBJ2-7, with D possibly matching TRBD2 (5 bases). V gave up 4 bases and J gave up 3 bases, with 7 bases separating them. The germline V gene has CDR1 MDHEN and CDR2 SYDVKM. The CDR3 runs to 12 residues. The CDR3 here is CASSSGVYEQYF. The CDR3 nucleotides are TGTGCCAGCAGTTCCGGGGTCTACGAGCAGTACTTC.

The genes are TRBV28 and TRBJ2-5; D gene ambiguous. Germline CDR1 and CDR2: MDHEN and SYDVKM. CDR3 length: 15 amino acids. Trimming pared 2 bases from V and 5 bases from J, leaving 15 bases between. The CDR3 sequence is CASSLAAAGRETQYF. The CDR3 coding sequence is TGTGCCAGCAGTTTAGCGGCAGCCGGAAGGGAGACCCAGTACTTC.

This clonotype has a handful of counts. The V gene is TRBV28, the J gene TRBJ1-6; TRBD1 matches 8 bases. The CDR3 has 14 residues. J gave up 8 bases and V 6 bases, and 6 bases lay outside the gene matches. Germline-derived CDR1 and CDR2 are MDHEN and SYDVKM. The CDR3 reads CASRSGQGYSPLHF. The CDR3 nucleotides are TGTGCCAGCAGGTCAGGACAGGGCTATTCACCCCTCCACTTT.